The present TCR beta chain was sequenced within a study of cytomegalovirus exposure and HLA in healthy donors. Comments on this clone: What it recognizes is unknown.

It was with 60 Vbeta and 13 Jbeta primers that the PCR ran. The protocol was immunoSEQ multiplex PCR, while the TCRdb copy is restricted to in-frame clones and leaves out a portion. The data hold 150,000 to 200,000 clones, with 65% to 85% observed a single time. Broader study findings: Most subjects' HLA-A and HLA-B alleles were reportedly predicted from TCR beta sequences. Most of the TCR beta V segments (in an earlier analysis) were productive either about 87% or about 30% of the time.

Material for sequencing was PBMCs. This clonotype was obtained from a young man in good health and CMV-seronegative.

This CDR3 reads CATSRIAGSSYNEQFF. As DNA, the CDR3 is TGTGCCACCAGCAGGATAGCGGGGAGCTCCTACAATGAGCAGTTCTTC. The V and J genes are TRBV15 and TRBJ2-1; 8 positions match TRBD2. The CDR3 has 16 residues. Trimming at V came to 3 bases and at J to 0 bases, leaving 4 bases not matched to a gene. Looked up from germline, CDR1 is LNHNV and CDR2 is YYDKDF (reference sequence).